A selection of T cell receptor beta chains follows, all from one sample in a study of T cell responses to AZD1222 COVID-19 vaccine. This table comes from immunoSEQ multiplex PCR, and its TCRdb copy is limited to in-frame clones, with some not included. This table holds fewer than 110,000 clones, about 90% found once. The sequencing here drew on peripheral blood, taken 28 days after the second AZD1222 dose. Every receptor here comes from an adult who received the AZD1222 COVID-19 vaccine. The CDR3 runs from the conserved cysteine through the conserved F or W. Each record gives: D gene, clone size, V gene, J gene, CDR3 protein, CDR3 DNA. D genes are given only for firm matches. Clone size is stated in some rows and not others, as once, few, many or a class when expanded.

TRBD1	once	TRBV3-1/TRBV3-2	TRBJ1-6	CASSRDRVTSSYNSPLHF	TGTGCCAGCAGCCGGGACAGGGTAACGAGCTCCTATAATTCACCCCTCCACTTT
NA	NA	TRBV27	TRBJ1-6	CASRPVSSYNSPLHF	TGTGCCAGCCGCCCAGTAAGCTCCTATAATTCACCCCTCCACTTT
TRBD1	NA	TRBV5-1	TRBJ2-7	CASSLWDRTYEQYF	TGCGCCAGCAGCTTGTGGGACAGGACCTACGAGCAGTACTTC
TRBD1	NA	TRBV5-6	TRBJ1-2	CASTLDRDTGYTF	TGTGCCAGCACCCTCGACAGGGATACTGGCTACACCTTC
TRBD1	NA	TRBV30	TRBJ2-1	CAWETGLGNEQFF	TGTGCCTGGGAGACAGGGTTGGGCAATGAGCAGTTCTTC
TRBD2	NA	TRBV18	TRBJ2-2	CASSRLAKVTGELFF	TGTGCCAGCTCACGACTAGCGAAAGTCACCGGGGAGCTGTTTTTT
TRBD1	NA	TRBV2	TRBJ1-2	CASSALRITGTATNYGYTF	TGTGCCAGCAGCGCTCTCCGAATCACCGGGACAGCGACTAACTATGGCTACACCTTC
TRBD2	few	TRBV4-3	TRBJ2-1	CASSQGIRLAGNEQFF	TGCGCCAGCAGCCAAGGAATCCGACTAGCGGGCAATGAGCAGTTCTTC
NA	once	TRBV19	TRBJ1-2	CASSPPARLLGYGYTF	TGTGCCAGTAGCCCCCCCGCGCGACTGTTGGGTTATGGCTACACCTTC
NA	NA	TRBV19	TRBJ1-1	CASSILGSGAFF	TGTGCCAGTAGTATTCTAGGGTCTGGTGCTTTCTTT
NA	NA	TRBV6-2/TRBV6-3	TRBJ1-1	CASSQYGGTEAFF	TGTGCCAGCAGTCAATATGGGGGAACTGAAGCTTTCTTT
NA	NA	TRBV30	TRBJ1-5	CAWSTGHNQPQHF	TGTGCCTGGAGTACAGGACACAATCAGCCCCAGCATTTT
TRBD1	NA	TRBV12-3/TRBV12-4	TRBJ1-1	CASSRGQEAFF	TGTGCCAGCAGCCGGGGACAGGAAGCTTTCTTT
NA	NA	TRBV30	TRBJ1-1	CAWSAGPAEAFF	TGTGCCTGGAGTGCGGGTCCAGCCGAAGCTTTCTTT
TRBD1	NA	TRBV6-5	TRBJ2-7	CASRTDRGQVEQYF	TGTGCCAGCAGGACGGACAGGGGGCAGGTCGAGCAGTACTTC
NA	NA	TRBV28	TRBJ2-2	CASSLGPNTGELFF	TGTGCCAGCAGCTTAGGTCCGAACACCGGGGAGCTGTTTTTT
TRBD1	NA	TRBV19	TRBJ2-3	CACGQGMTDTQYF	TGTGCCTGTGGACAGGGTATGACAGATACGCAGTATTTT
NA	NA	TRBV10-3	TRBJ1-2	CAIREDYGYTF	TGTGCCATCAGGGAAGACTATGGCTACACCTTC
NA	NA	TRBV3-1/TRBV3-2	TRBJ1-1	CASSQEAGAGSGMNTEAFF	TGTGCCAGCAGCCAAGAAGCTGGGGCAGGATCTGGGATGAACACTGAAGCTTTCTTT
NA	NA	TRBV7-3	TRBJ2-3	CASSSATGDTDTQYF	TGTGCCAGCAGCTCGGCGACAGGTGACACAGATACGCAGTATTTT
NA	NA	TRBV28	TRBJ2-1	CASSLQQRSPPSYNEQFF	TGTGCCAGCAGTTTACAGCAAAGGAGCCCTCCCTCCTACAATGAGCAGTTCTTC
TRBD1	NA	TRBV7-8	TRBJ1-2	CASSLAGQGASHNYGYTF	TGTGCCAGCAGCTTAGCGGGACAGGGGGCGAGCCATAACTATGGCTACACCTTC
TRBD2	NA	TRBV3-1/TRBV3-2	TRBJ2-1	CASSPGLAAEQFF	TGTGCCAGCAGCCCTGGACTAGCGGCAGAGCAGTTCTTC
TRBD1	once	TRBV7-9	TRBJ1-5	CASSFNTGGNQPQHF	TGTGCCAGCAGCTTCAACACAGGGGGCAATCAGCCCCAGCATTTT
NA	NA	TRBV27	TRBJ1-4	CASIGTDGATNEKLFF	TGTGCCAGCATCGGGACCGATGGTGCAACTAATGAAAAACTGTTTTTT
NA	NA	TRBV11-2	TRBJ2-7	CASSLSRWSYEQYF	TGTGCAAGCAGCCTCAGCAGGTGGTCCTACGAGCAGTACTTC
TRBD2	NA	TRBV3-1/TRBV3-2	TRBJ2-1	CASSQGLAYNEQFF	TGTGCCAGCAGCCAGGGACTAGCGTATAATGAGCAGTTCTTC
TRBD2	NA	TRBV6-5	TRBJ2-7	CASRTSGIYEQYF	TGTGCCAGCAGGACTAGCGGGATTTACGAGCAGTACTTC
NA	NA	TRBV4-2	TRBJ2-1	CASSQEGPEQFF	TGTGCCAGCAGCCAAGAGGGTCCTGAGCAGTTCTTC
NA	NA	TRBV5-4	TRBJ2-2	CASSATYTGELFF	TGTGCCAGCAGCGCGACCTACACCGGGGAGCTGTTTTTT
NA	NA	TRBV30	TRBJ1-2	CATGQFPNYGYTF	TGTGCGACAGGACAGTTTCCTAACTATGGCTACACCTTC
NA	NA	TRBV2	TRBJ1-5	CASSPVPYAGQPQHF	TGTGCCAGCAGTCCTGTACCCTACGCGGGGCAGCCCCAGCATTTT
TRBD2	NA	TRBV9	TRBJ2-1	CASSFTGTRGDEQFF	TGTGCCAGCAGCTTCACCGGGACTAGGGGCGATGAGCAGTTCTTC
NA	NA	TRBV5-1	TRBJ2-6	CASSLAAGTDGANVLTF	TGCGCCAGCAGCTTGGCGGCAGGCACCGATGGGGCCAACGTCCTGACTTTC
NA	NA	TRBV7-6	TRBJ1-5	CASSAGHQNQPQHF	TGTGCCAGCAGCGCGGGACACCAAAATCAGCCCCAGCATTTT
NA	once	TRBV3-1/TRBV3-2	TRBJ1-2	CASKMLLGVGYTF	TGTGCCAGCAAGATGCTTTTAGGGGTCGGCTACACCTTC
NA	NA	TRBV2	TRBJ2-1	CASSDGGNEQFF	TGTGCCAGCAGTGACGGGGGCAATGAGCAGTTCTTC
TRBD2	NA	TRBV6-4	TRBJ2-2	CASKKRESTGELFF	TGTGCCAGCAAGAAGCGGGAGAGTACCGGGGAGCTGTTTTTT
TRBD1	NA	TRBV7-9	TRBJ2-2	CASSPQGATGELFF	TGTGCCAGCAGCCCACAGGGGGCAACCGGGGAGCTGTTTTTT
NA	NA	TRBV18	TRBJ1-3	CASSPEYYSGNTIYF	TGTGCCAGCTCACCCGAGTATTACTCTGGAAACACCATATATTTT
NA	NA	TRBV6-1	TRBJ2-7	CASSEVDVGEQYF	TGTGCCAGCAGTGAGGTCGATGTGGGGGAGCAGTACTTC
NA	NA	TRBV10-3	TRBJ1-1	CAISGYLERAFF	TGTGCCATCAGTGGATATCTGGAAAGGGCTTTCTTT
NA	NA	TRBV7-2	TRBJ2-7	CASSLGGRKSYEQYF	TGTGCCAGCAGCTTAGGGGGGAGGAAGTCCTACGAGCAGTACTTC
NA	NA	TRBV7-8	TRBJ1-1	CASSGDTLNTEAFF	TGTGCCAGCAGCGGGGACACTTTGAACACTGAAGCTTTCTTT
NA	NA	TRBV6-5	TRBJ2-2	CASSYSPWVGELFF	TGTGCCAGCAGTTACTCCCCGTGGGTCGGGGAGCTGTTTTTT
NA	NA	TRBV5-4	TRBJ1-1	CASSIGGTEAFF	TGTGCCAGCAGCATCGGAGGAACTGAAGCTTTCTTT
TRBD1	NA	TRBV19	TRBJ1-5	CASTPRGAWNQPQHF	TGTGCCAGTACCCCCAGGGGGGCATGGAATCAGCCCCAGCATTTT
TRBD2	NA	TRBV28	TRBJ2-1	CASSVSGGNEQFF	TGTGCCAGCAGTGTATCCGGGGGGAATGAGCAGTTCTTC
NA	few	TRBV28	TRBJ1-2	CASSPALFGPYGYTF	TGTGCCAGCAGTCCCGCCTTGTTTGGGCCCTATGGCTACACCTTC
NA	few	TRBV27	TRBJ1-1	CASGRVNTEAFF	TGTGCCAGCGGCAGGGTGAACACTGAAGCTTTCTTT
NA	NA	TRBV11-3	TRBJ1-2	CASSLERNPNRPTFSSGYTF	TGTGCCAGCAGCTTAGAGCGAAACCCAAATCGACCGACGTTCAGCAGTGGCTACACCTTC
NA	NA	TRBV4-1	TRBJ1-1	CASSREGQGTEAFF	TGCGCCAGCAGCCGAGAAGGCCAGGGAACTGAAGCTTTCTTT
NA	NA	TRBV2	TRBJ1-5	CASSRDTNQPQHF	TGTGCCAGCAGCCGGGACACCAATCAGCCCCAGCATTTT
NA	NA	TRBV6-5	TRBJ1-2	CASTPWSGGYTF	TGTGCCAGCACTCCTTGGAGTGGTGGCTACACCTTC
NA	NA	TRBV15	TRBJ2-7	CATRGGFLGSYEQYF	TGTGCCACCAGGGGGGGTTTCCTGGGGTCCTACGAGCAGTACTTC
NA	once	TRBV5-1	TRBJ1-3	CASSVGSSGNTIYF	TGCGCCAGCAGCGTCGGTAGCTCTGGAAACACCATATATTTT
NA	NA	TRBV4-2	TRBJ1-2	CASSQENRINGYTF	TGTGCCAGCAGCCAAGAAAACAGGATCAATGGCTACACCTTC